This T cell receptor beta chain is drawn from a study of blood T cell repertoires in COVID-19. Study context: In each case, the material was cDNA or gDNA derived from T cells, B-cell-depleted T cells, or PBMCs.

Germline CDR1 and CDR2: MDHEN and SYDVKM. The trim removed 3 bases at V and 5 bases at J, leaving 4 bases unmatched. This CDR3 is 16 amino acids long. In the study's own analysis: Using reference gene primer amplification, nucleated cell counts were estimated. Method: immunoSEQ multiplex PCR; TCRdb's copy keeps in-frame clones and lacks some. The DNA was the basis for D and trimming; V, J and clone size are from that table. The sample shows some 70,000 clones, roughly 91% of them seen only once. The chain recombines TRBV28 with TRBJ1-4; 12 bases align to TRBD1. The sequenced sample was peripheral blood. The source is a man aged 40-49 years with COVID-19, enrolled during active disease. This chain's CDR3 is CASSLGGQGANEKLFF. The CDR3 DNA reads as TGTGCCAGCAGTTTGGGGGGACAGGGGGCAAATGAAAAACTGTTTTTT.